This is a list of T cell receptor beta chains from one sample in a study of T cell repertoires in cytomegalovirus infection. TCRdb itself ran the reads through MiXCR, one entry per CDR3 protein. This sample has hundreds of thousands of distinct CDR3 sequences; 15% to 20% occur once, and the top ten carry 8.7%. The specimen was PBMCs. The receptors derive from a human donor in good health (CMV status not recorded). Some clones in this sample may be carry-over from other donors' samples. CDR3s include the opening cysteine and the closing phenylalanine or tryptophan. The D gene is left open where the match is weak. The listing skips clone size in some rows; elsewhere it reads once, few, many or a size class.

J gene | V gene | D gene | clone size | CDR3 DNA | CDR3 protein
TRBJ1-1 | TRBV5-5 | TRBD1 | many | TGTGCCAGCGGGTCCCGAGGGACAGGTGGATCCGTGAACACTGAAGCTTTCTTT | CASGSRGTGGSVNTEAFF
TRBJ2-7 | TRBV7-9 | TRBD1 | once | TGTGCCAGCATGCCGGGACAGGGGCCTTCCTACGAGCAGTACTTC | CASMPGQGPSYEQYF
TRBJ1-2 | TRBV6-2/TRBV6-3 | TRBD1 | few | TGTGCCAGCAGCTCGACAGGGAGTGGATATGGCTACACCTTC | CASSSTGSGYGYTF
TRBJ1-4 | TRBV7-2 | NA | NA | TGTGCCAGCAGCTTAGACAGGTGGAATGAAAAACTGTTTTTT | CASSLDRWNEKLFF
TRBJ1-6 | TRBV2 | NA | NA | TGTGCCAGCAGTGACGGGCCCGCACCACCCCTCCACTTT | CASSDGPAPPLHF
TRBJ2-7 | TRBV7-2 | TRBD2 | many | TGTGCCAGCAGCTCCAGCGGGGGCCCCTCCTACGAGCAGTACTTC | CASSSSGGPSYEQYF
TRBJ2-3 | TRBV7-9 | NA | NA | TGTGCCAGCAGCCTGGACAGTCATACGCAGTATTTT | CASSLDSHTQYF
TRBJ1-1 | TRBV19 | NA | few | TGTGCCAGTAAACCAGCTGGGGGGAGGGGAGGCACTGAAGCTTTCTTT | CASKPAGGRGGTEAFF
TRBJ2-7 | TRBV28 | NA | few | TGTGCCAGCAGTAGCTTGGGCGGGATGCTGAGCTACGAGCAGTACTTC | CASSSLGGMLSYEQYF
TRBJ1-2 | TRBV6-2/TRBV6-3 | TRBD1 | few | TGTGCCAGCAGCCGGACAGGACTAATCTATGGCTACACCTTC | CASSRTGLIYGYTF
TRBJ2-3 | TRBV20-1 | TRBD2 | many | TGCAGTGTTGGGGGCGGGGGGAGCGCGTTTGTAGATACGCAGTATTTT | CSVGGGGSAFVDTQYF
TRBJ2-7 | TRBV6-2/TRBV6-3 | NA | NA | TGTGCCAGCAGCATTCTAGCGTACGCCTACGAGCAGTACTTC | CASSILAYAYEQYF
TRBJ2-1 | TRBV7-2 | NA | NA | TGTGCCAGCAGCCTAACGAGCGGGCCCAACAATGAGCAGTTCTTC | CASSLTSGPNNEQFF
TRBJ2-3 | TRBV18 | TRBD1 | NA | TGTGCCAGCTCACCTTGGGACAGCGTCACAGATACGCAGTATTTT | CASSPWDSVTDTQYF
TRBJ1-6 | TRBV10-3 | NA | NA | TGTGCCATCAGTGAGACGACAGACGTTAATTCACCCCTCCACTTT | CAISETTDVNSPLHF
TRBJ1-1 | TRBV7-7 | TRBD1 | many | TGTGCCAGCAGCGCCCGACAGGGCACTGAAGCTTTCTTT | CASSARQGTEAFF
TRBJ2-7 | TRBV4-3 | NA | NA | TGCGCCAGCAGTCGGGACCAGGCCGATTCCTACGAGCAGTACTTC | CASSRDQADSYEQYF
TRBJ2-7 | TRBV20-1 | TRBD1 | NA | TGCAGTGCTAGAGATGGACAGGTGGGGAGCGAGCAGTACTTC | CSARDGQVGSEQYF
TRBJ2-1 | TRBV10-3 | TRBD2 | few | TGTGCCATCAGTGAGGTATTAGCGGGGGGCCTCAATGAGCAGTTCTTC | CAISEVLAGGLNEQFF
TRBJ1-1 | TRBV5-1 | TRBD1 | few | TGCGCCAGCAGCTTGGGGTTGACAGGGGAGGGTGAAGCTTTCTTT | CASSLGLTGEGEAFF
TRBJ2-7 | TRBV7-2 | NA | many | TGTGCCAGCAGCTTAGACCCGGGACGGACGACGGGGGAGCAGTACTTC | CASSLDPGRTTGEQYF
TRBJ1-2 | TRBV7-2 | NA | NA | TGTGCCAGCAGCTTAAGGCCCTCGACACCGTATGGCTACACCTTC | CASSLRPSTPYGYTF
TRBJ1-1 | TRBV4-3 | NA | few | TGCGCCAGCAGCCAAGTGACCCGAAACACTGAAGCTTTCTTT | CASSQVTRNTEAFF
TRBJ2-2 | TRBV7-8 | NA | many | TGTGCCAGCAGCTTAGCCTTCACGGTTTTCGCGAACACCGGGGAGCTGTTTTTT | CASSLAFTVFANTGELFF
TRBJ2-7 | TRBV23-1 | NA | NA | TGCCAACAAGGCAGGGTTAACGAGCAGTACTTC | CQQGRVNEQYF
TRBJ2-6 | TRBV19 | NA | few | TGTGCCAGTACCCCCCCAGGAGCTGGGGCCAACGTCCTGACTTTC | CASTPPGAGANVLTF
TRBJ2-1 | TRBV9 | NA | few | TGTGCCAGCAGCGTATTTAGCACGAGCTCCTACAATGAGCAGTTCTTC | CASSVFSTSSYNEQFF
TRBJ1-6 | TRBV4-1 | NA | NA | TGCGCCAGCAGCCAAGGTACCACTTCACCCCTCCACTTT | CASSQGTTSPLHF
TRBJ2-7 | TRBV11-2 | NA | NA | TGTGCCAGCAGTTCCCCGGGACATGGGACCTACGAGCAGTACTTC | CASSSPGHGTYEQYF
TRBJ1-1 | TRBV18 | NA | few | TGTGCCAGCTCACCGGACATGCGGAAGGTGAACACTGAAGCTTTCTTT | CASSPDMRKVNTEAFF
TRBJ2-1 | TRBV20-1 | NA | NA | TGCAGTGCTAGCGACAGTTCCTACGAGCAGTTCTTC | CSASDSSYEQFF
TRBJ1-4 | TRBV29-1 | NA | NA | TGCAGCGTCGTACAGGGAAACAGCGGTGAAAAACTGTTTTTT | CSVVQGNSGEKLFF
TRBJ1-3 | TRBV28 | NA | few | TGTGCCCGTTGGGGGGTCGTTTCGAACACCATATATTTT | CARWGVVSNTIYF
TRBJ1-3 | TRBV7-8 | TRBD1 | few | TGTGCCAGCAGCTTACTTCCCGGGACAGGGTTTTGGTCTGGAAACACCATATATTTT | CASSLLPGTGFWSGNTIYF
TRBJ1-1 | TRBV12-3/TRBV12-4 | NA | many | TGTGCCAGCAGTTTAGGGCAGGCCCGGGCTTTCTTT | CASSLGQARAFF
TRBJ1-5 | TRBV2 | NA | few | TGTGCCAGCAGTGAACAGTCGTCCGGGGATCAGCCCCAGCATTTT | CASSEQSSGDQPQHF
TRBJ1-1 | TRBV10-3 | NA | NA | TGTGCCATCAGTGAGTCGCGGTCGGTGAACACTGAAGCTTTCTTT | CAISESRSVNTEAFF
TRBJ2-5 | TRBV7-9 | NA | NA | TGTGCCAGCAGAACCGGCCCGGACCCCGAGTACTTC | CASRTGPDPEYF
TRBJ2-1 | TRBV11-2 | NA | NA | TGTGCCAGCAGCCGCTACGACAGCTACAATGAGCAGTTCTTC | CASSRYDSYNEQFF
TRBJ1-2 | TRBV19 | NA | many | TGTGCCAGTAGGACGAGTTTAGGGACCTACTATGGCTACACCTTC | CASRTSLGTYYGYTF
TRBJ2-1 | TRBV12-3/TRBV12-4 | TRBD2 | NA | TGTGCCAGCAGCGGCGCTAGCGGGGGAAGCAATGAGCAGTTCTTC | CASSGASGGSNEQFF
TRBJ2-3 | TRBV5-4 | TRBD2 | NA | TGTGCCAGCAGCCCCTGGACTAGCGGGACCTACGATACGCAGTATTTT | CASSPWTSGTYDTQYF